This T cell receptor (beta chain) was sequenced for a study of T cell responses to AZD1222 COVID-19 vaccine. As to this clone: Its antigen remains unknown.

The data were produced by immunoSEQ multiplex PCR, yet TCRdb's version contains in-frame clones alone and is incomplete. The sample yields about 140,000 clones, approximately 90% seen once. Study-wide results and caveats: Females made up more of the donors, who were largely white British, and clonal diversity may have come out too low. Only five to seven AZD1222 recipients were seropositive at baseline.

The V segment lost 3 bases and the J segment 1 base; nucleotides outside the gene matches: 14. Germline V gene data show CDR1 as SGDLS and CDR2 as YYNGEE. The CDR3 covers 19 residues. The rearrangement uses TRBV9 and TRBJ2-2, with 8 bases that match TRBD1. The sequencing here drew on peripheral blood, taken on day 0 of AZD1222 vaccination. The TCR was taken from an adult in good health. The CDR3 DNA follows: TGTGCCAGCAGCGCCCCTCGGGCAGGGGGCCTAGGGAACACCGGGGAGCTGTTTTTT. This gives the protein CASSAPRAGGLGNTGELFF.